Listed below are T cell receptor beta chains from one sample, sequenced in a study of T-cell memory formation after mild COVID-19. TCRdb redid the calling of the 5' RACE reads with MiXCR, one entry per CDR3 protein. Among hundreds of thousands of distinct CDR3 sequences, under 20% were seen once, and the ten largest hold around a fifth. What was sequenced was PBMCs or a T cell subset sorted from them (not recorded which). The source of these receptors is a man in his late teens or twenties who had mild COVID-19 (a few samples of this study predate the infection). Cell type and time point are not known. Both conserved end residues are part of each CDR3. The D gene is left open where the match is weak. Not all rows give a size; the values are once, few, many and, for expanded clones, a class.

v_gene: TRBV15
j_gene: TRBJ1-6
abundance: -
d_gene: -
CDR3aa: CATSIPNSPLHF
CDR3nt: TGTGCCACCAGCATCCCAAATTCACCCCTCCACTTT

v_gene: TRBV4-3
j_gene: TRBJ2-1
abundance: -
d_gene: -
CDR3aa: CASSQVRGKSSYNEQFF
CDR3nt: TGCGCCAGCAGCCAAGTCAGGGGTAAGAGCTCCTACAATGAGCAGTTCTTC

v_gene: TRBV10-3
j_gene: TRBJ1-2
abundance: -
d_gene: -
CDR3aa: CAISESSGPVDGYTF
CDR3nt: TGTGCCATCAGTGAGTCATCGGGACCAGTGGATGGCTACACCTTC

v_gene: TRBV12-3/TRBV12-4
j_gene: TRBJ2-5
abundance: -
d_gene: TRBD2
CDR3aa: CASASNSGTQETQYF
CDR3nt: TGTGCCAGCGCATCAAATAGCGGGACCCAAGAGACCCAGTACTTC

v_gene: TRBV9
j_gene: TRBJ2-5
abundance: few
d_gene: -
CDR3aa: CASSVPGETQYF
CDR3nt: TGTGCCAGCAGCGTACCAGGGGAGACCCAGTACTTC

v_gene: TRBV9
j_gene: TRBJ2-5
abundance: few
d_gene: -
CDR3aa: CASSVDGQRGLETQYF
CDR3nt: TGTGCCAGCAGCGTAGACGGACAGAGGGGCTTGGAGACCCAGTACTTC

v_gene: TRBV24-1
j_gene: TRBJ2-1
abundance: -
d_gene: TRBD1
CDR3aa: CATSDPDREQFF
CDR3nt: TGTGCCACCAGTGACCCGGACAGGGAGCAGTTCTTC

v_gene: TRBV29-1
j_gene: TRBJ1-2
abundance: few
d_gene: -
CDR3aa: CSVGEPLYGYTF
CDR3nt: TGCAGCGTCGGGGAACCCCTCTATGGCTACACCTTC

v_gene: TRBV7-2
j_gene: TRBJ1-6
abundance: few
d_gene: TRBD1
CDR3aa: CASSLGTGRRGKWYSPLHF
CDR3nt: TGTGCCAGCAGCCTGGGGACAGGGCGCCGGGGCAAGTGGTATTCACCCCTCCACTTT

v_gene: TRBV5-1
j_gene: TRBJ2-1
abundance: many
d_gene: -
CDR3aa: CASSLSERRGEQFF
CDR3nt: TGCGCCAGCAGCTTGTCTGAGCGGAGGGGTGAGCAGTTCTTC

v_gene: TRBV7-9
j_gene: TRBJ1-1
abundance: once
d_gene: -
CDR3aa: CASSRDGLNTEAFF
CDR3nt: TGTGCCAGCAGCCGGGACGGTTTGAACACTGAAGCTTTCTTT

v_gene: TRBV7-8
j_gene: TRBJ1-1
abundance: once
d_gene: -
CDR3aa: CASSLGGIGVAEAFF
CDR3nt: TGTGCCAGCAGCTTAGGAGGGATAGGGGTGGCTGAAGCTTTCTTT

v_gene: TRBV11-2
j_gene: TRBJ2-3
abundance: many
d_gene: -
CDR3aa: CASSSRTDTQYF
CDR3nt: TGTGCCAGCAGCTCCCGCACAGATACGCAGTATTTT